The clone carrying this TCR beta chain turned up a few times. Its antigen is not identified. The sample comes from a study of T cells after yellow fever vaccination. Regarding the study as a whole: High-abundance clonotypes from the bulk population could contaminate FACS-sorted repertoires.

The CDR3 consists of 17 residues. V lost 3 bases and J lost 6, with 21 bases in between. CDR1 is MGHRA, CDR2 YSYEKL, per germline. Using its own MiXCR run on the 5' RACE reads, TCRdb lists one record per CDR3 protein. The sample holds about 170,000 distinct CDR3 sequences, 9.5% to 12% seen once. This material consisted of CD8+ T cells sorted from PBMCs, taken 15 days after the yellow fever booster vaccination. V is TRBV4-1 and J is TRBJ1-5; D unresolved. The receptor was isolated from a man aged 18 to 30 who received the YFV17D yellow fever vaccine. The CDR3: CASSQSMNRGLPQPQHF. The DNA of the CDR3 is TGCGCCAGCAGCCAGTCAATGAACCGGGGTCTTCCTCAGCCCCAGCATTTT.